The clone carrying this T cell receptor beta chain was counted at least ten times. The antigen is undetermined. The ends lost 2 bases at V and 5 bases at J; junction bases unmatched: 4. The germline CDR1 and CDR2 sequences are SGHRS and YFSETQ. The CDR3 is 14 amino acids. These data come from a study of T-cell reconstitution after alpha-beta-depleted transplantation in children. Regarding the study as a whole: Alpha-beta T cells about two months after transplant reportedly derived from several hundred expanded graft clones.

The TCRbeta library was prepared with unique molecular identifiers. Each CDR3 protein is one row after TCRdb ran MiXCR on the PCR reads. The table includes some 120,000 distinct CDR3 sequences, about 9.4% detected once. The chain combines TRBV5-1 with TRBJ2-5; 9 bases map to TRBD2. The material was PBMCs, obtained before TCRalphabeta/CD19-depleted stem cell transplant. The source of this sequence is a boy younger than 10 with acute lymphoblastic leukemia, due to receive a stem cell transplant. Here the CDR3 DNA reads TGCGCCAGCAGCTTCCTAGCGGGAAAGGAGACCCAGTACTTC. Its translation: CASSFLAGKETQYF.